A selection of T cell receptor beta chains follows, all from one sample in a study of cytomegalovirus exposure and HLA in healthy donors. TCRdb's copy holds only in-frame clones and misses some; the assay was immunoSEQ multiplex PCR. The table shows about 210,000 clones, with over 80% occurring only once. The sequenced sample consisted of PBMCs. Every receptor here comes from a woman between 50 and 59 years old in good health and CMV-seropositive. CDR3s include the opening cysteine and the closing phenylalanine or tryptophan. The D gene is left open where the match is weak. Part of the rows lack a size; the others show once, few, many or a class for expanded clones.

D,size,J,V,CDR3,DNA
NA,NA,TRBJ1-1,TRBV7-2,CASSSSSGRTEAFF,TGTGCCAGCAGCTCTTCTTCAGGGAGGACTGAAGCTTTCTTT
NA,few,TRBJ2-7,TRBV18,CASSPFETSYYEQYF,TGTGCCAGCTCACCATTCGAGACATCATATTACGAGCAGTACTTC
NA,NA,TRBJ1-4,TRBV28,CASSLYLGLWEKLFF,TGTGCCAGCAGTTTGTATCTGGGGCTTTGGGAAAAACTGTTTTTT
NA,NA,TRBJ1-3,TRBV10-3,CAIGPGGNTIYF,TGTGCCATCGGGCCTGGCGGAAACACCATATATTTT
NA,NA,TRBJ1-6,TRBV28,CASSFSNPGSSYNSPLHF,TGTGCCAGCAGCTTCTCCAACCCCGGGAGCTCCTATAATTCACCCCTCCACTTT
NA,NA,TRBJ1-2,TRBV4-1,CASSPQTGRSVYGYTF,TGCGCCAGCAGCCCTCAAACAGGGAGATCGGTCTATGGCTACACCTTC
NA,NA,TRBJ2-1,TRBV10-3,CAINRGAAIGEQFF,TGTGCCATCAACCGCGGGGCCGCCATTGGTGAGCAGTTCTTC
NA,once,TRBJ1-2,TRBV28,CASSLPDTFYGYTF,TGTGCCAGCAGTTTGCCTGACACCTTCTATGGCTACACCTTC
NA,NA,TRBJ2-5,TRBV7-2,CASSPGNRREETQYF,TGTGCCAGCAGCCCTGGCAATCGGAGGGAAGAGACCCAGTACTTC
TRBD1,NA,TRBJ1-5,TRBV5-1,CASSANPGQGADQPQHF,TGCGCCAGCAGCGCCAACCCGGGACAGGGGGCCGATCAGCCCCAGCATTTT
NA,NA,TRBJ2-2,TRBV12-5,CASGLTAATGELFF,TGTGCTAGTGGTTTGACAGCCGCCACCGGGGAGCTGTTTTTT
NA,NA,TRBJ2-1,TRBV9,CASSVSGASYNEQFF,TGTGCCAGCAGCGTTAGTGGGGCTTCCTACAATGAGCAGTTCTTC
TRBD1,NA,TRBJ1-2,TRBV30,CAWTTGGYGYTF,TGTGCCTGGACCACAGGGGGGTATGGCTACACCTTC
TRBD1,NA,TRBJ1-1,TRBV6-6,CASSYPGGTEAFF,TGTGCCAGCAGTTACCCAGGGGGCACTGAAGCTTTCTTT